This entry lists 32 T cell receptor beta chains sequenced from one sample in a study of T cells expressing NK-cell markers. TCRdb reprocessed the 5' RACE reads and keeps a single row for each CDR3 protein, giving no DNA. The sample is made up of 300,000 to 500,000 distinct CDR3 sequences, and the top ten hold around a tenth of it. Sequencing was done on a sample of blood T cells: a sorted CD56 or NKG2C T cell subset, CD4+ or CD8+ T cells, or bulk PBMC T cells (not recorded which). The receptor source for this set is a woman aged 50 to 60 in good health.

This rearrangement joins TRBV9 to TRBJ1-6; there is no DNA to check the TCRdb D call of TRBD1. CDR1 is SGDLS, CDR2 YYNGEE, per germline. This CDR3 has 16 amino acids. CDR3 sequence: CASSVAPGSYNSPLHF.

The CDR3: CASSLVPRGPLNRHEQYF. This chain uses TRBV11-2 with TRBJ2-7; TCRdb's D call of TRBD1 is untestable without DNA. From germline, CDR1 is SGHAT and CDR2 FQNNGV. The CDR3 extends over 18 amino acids.

CDR3 protein: CSARKTDHNSPLHF. The V call is TRBV20-1, the J call TRBJ1-6. The length of the CDR3 is 14 residues. In germline, CDR1 is DFQATT, CDR2 SNEGSKA (reference sequence).

The V call is TRBV14, the J call TRBJ2-1; the D call of TRBD2 rests on TCRdb alone, since no DNA is present to check it. CDR3 size: 14 residues. Germline V lookup: CDR1 SGHDN, CDR2 FVKESK. CDR3 in amino acids: CASSLGTSSNEQFF.

CDR3 loop: CASSQQTNPQETQYF. This rearrangement joins TRBV4-1 to TRBJ2-5. The CDR3 contains 15 residues. CDR1 is MGHRA, CDR2 YSYEKL, per germline.

The genes are TRBV5-1 and TRBJ2-1; the TCRdb call, TRBD1, lacks DNA for checking. The CDR3 covers 16 residues. The germline V gene has CDR1 SGHRS and CDR2 YFSETQ. CDR3 loop: CASSLVPDRVYNEQFF.

The chain uses TRBV20-1 and TRBJ2-1; TCRdb indicates TRBD2, and absent DNA this call remains unverified. Looked up from germline, CDR1 is DFQATT and CDR2 is SNEGSKA (reference sequence). This CDR3 contains 14 residues. CDR3 residues: CSAKPGGSYNEQFF.

The chain links TRBV11-2 to TRBJ2-1; the TCRdb D gene call, TRBD1, has no DNA to confirm it. Looked up from germline, CDR1 is SGHAT and CDR2 is FQNNGV. The length of the CDR3 is 14 residues. CDR3 in amino acids: CASSLGGQGVKQFF. Combining the CDR3 with reference TRBV11-2 and TRBJ2-1 gives the whole variable domain EAGVAQSPRYKIIEKRQSVAFWCNPISGHATLYWYQQILGQGPKLLIQFQNNGVVDDSQLPKDRFSAERLKGVDSTLKIQPAKLEDSAVYLCASSLGGQGVKQFFGPGTRLTVL.

The rearrangement uses TRBV5-1 and TRBJ2-1; TCRdb reports TRBD2, a call that lacks DNA to check it against. The CDR3 sequence is 18 residues long. Per germline, CDR1 SGHRS and CDR2 YFSETQ. CDR3 in amino acids: CASSSGPFSGRTYNEQFF.

The V call is TRBV20-1, the J call TRBJ2-7; TCRdb returns TRBD1, unconfirmable since there is no DNA. From germline, CDR1 is DFQATT and CDR2 SNEGSKA (reference sequence). The CDR3 loop spans 16 amino acids. The CDR3 is CSARDPISTGSYEQYF.

The chain carries TRBV6-2 or TRBV6-3 and TRBJ2-2; TCRdb proposes TRBD1, but this gene call is untestable without DNA. There are 19 residues in the CDR3. Germline V gene sequence: CDR1 MNHEY, CDR2 SVGEGT. CDR3 amino acids: CASSYLPNGTGQMTGELFF.

The J gene is TRBJ1-6, the V gene TRBV30; there is no DNA to check the TCRdb D call of TRBD1. This CDR3 is built from 15 residues. Germline V lookup: CDR1 GTSNPN, CDR2 SVGIG (reference sequence). This CDR3 reads CAWRRDSRNNSPLHF.

This chain uses TRBV25-1 with TRBJ2-7; absent DNA, TCRdb's TRBD1 call cannot be checked. The CDR3 has 12 amino acids. CDR1 MGHDK and CDR2 SYGVNS come from the germline V gene. CDR3 region: CASSEGRYEQYF.

This chain uses TRBV5-1 with TRBJ1-1. The germline V gene has CDR1 SGHRS and CDR2 YFSETQ. This CDR3 is 13 amino acids long. The CDR3: CASSATKNTEAFF.

The gene calls are TRBV11-2 and TRBJ2-1; TCRdb's D call, TRBD2, is unchecked because there is no DNA. Germline assignment: CDR1 SGHAT and CDR2 FQNNGV. The CDR3 sequence is 16 residues long. The CDR3 reads CAESGLATSSYNEQFF.

The V gene is TRBV4-2, the J gene TRBJ2-2; TCRdb's D call of TRBD1 is untestable without DNA. The CDR3 is made up of 18 amino acids. Germline values: CDR1 LGHNA, CDR2 YNFKEQ. The CDR3 loop is CASSQESGTGDRDGELFF.

Here the CDR3 reads CASSQDRRRGRANTGELFF. The gene calls are TRBV3-1 and TRBJ2-2; the TRBD2 assignment by TCRdb is unverifiable without DNA. CDR1 and CDR2 (germline): LGHDT, YNNKEL (reference sequence). CDR3 size: 19 residues.

The chain links TRBV5-1 to TRBJ2-7. Germline CDR1 is SGHRS and CDR2 is YFSETQ. This CDR3 is 14 amino acids long. The CDR3 is CASSLVYGGDEQYF. Using reference TRBV5-1 and TRBJ2-7 for the parts outside the CDR3, the full variable domain is KAGVTQTPRYLIKTRGQQVTLSCSPISGHRSVSWYQQTPGQGLQFLFEYFSETQRNKGNFPGRFSGRQFSNSRSEMNVSTLELGDSALYLCASSLVYGGDEQYFGPGTRLTVT.

The J gene is TRBJ2-2, the V gene TRBV12-3 or TRBV12-4; the TCRdb call, TRBD2, lacks DNA for checking. The CDR3 extends over 14 amino acids. The CDR3 here is CASSQDSNTGELFF.

The chain employs TRBV2 and TRBJ2-3; TCRdb lists TRBD2, though no DNA is available to test this call. Germline CDR1 SNHLY, CDR2 FYNNEI. The CDR3 contains 13 residues. CDR3 region: CASGGRTTDTQYF.

CDR3 sequence reads: CASSLSNGANYGYTF. The chain couples TRBV27 to TRBJ1-2. Per germline, CDR1 MNHEY and CDR2 SMNVEV (reference sequence). This CDR3 contains 15 residues.

The rearrangement uses TRBV12-3 or TRBV12-4 and TRBJ2-2; TCRdb returns TRBD1, unconfirmable since there is no DNA. The CDR3 is made up of 17 amino acids. CDR3 sequence reads: CASRSETGTGEHGELFF.

The rearrangement uses TRBV5-5 and TRBJ1-3. Looked up from germline, CDR1 is SGHKS and CDR2 is YYEKEE (reference sequence). This CDR3 is built from 13 residues. CDR3 protein: CASSLNYGDTIYF. The full variable domain, with the rest looked up from reference TRBV5-5 and TRBJ1-3, is DAGVTQSPTHLIKTRGQQVTLRCSPISGHKSVSWYQQVLGQGPQFIFQYYEKEERGRGNFPDRFSARQFPNYSSELNVNALLLGDSALYLCASSLNYGDTIYFGEGSWLTVV.

The CDR3 spells CASSYSWASSEQYF. The V call is TRBV6-5, the J call TRBJ2-7. The CDR3 is 14 residues long. Germline V gene data show CDR1 as MNHEY and CDR2 as SVGAGI.

The chain recombines TRBV29-1 with TRBJ2-1; TCRdb picks TRBD2, but there is no DNA to check that call. Germline CDR1 SQVTM, CDR2 ANQGSEA. This CDR3 contains 12 residues. Here the CDR3 reads CSVERARGYQFF.

The gene calls are TRBV5-6 and TRBJ2-5. Germline lookup yields CDR1 SGHDT and CDR2 YYEEEE. The CDR3 sequence is 15 residues long. The CDR3: CASSPRLPYQETQYF.

V is TRBV3-1 and J is TRBJ2-3. The CDR3 runs 13 residues. The V gene's germline CDR1 is LGHDT and CDR2 YNNKEL (reference sequence). The chain's CDR3 is CASSQDLADTQYF.

The chain is built from TRBV10-2 and TRBJ2-3. This CDR3 contains 12 residues. Per germline, CDR1 WSHSY and CDR2 SAAADI. CDR3 region: CASSESETQQYF.

The chain combines TRBV10-3 with TRBJ2-5; there is no DNA to check the TCRdb D call of TRBD1. CDR1 is ENHRY, CDR2 SYGVKD, per germline. This CDR3 comprises 13 residues. CDR3 residues: CAAKGQIQETQYF.

V usage is TRBV27 and J usage is TRBJ2-7; with no DNA, the TCRdb D assignment of TRBD1 cannot be verified. CDR1 is MNHEY, CDR2 SMNVEV, per germline (reference sequence). The CDR3 is 13 amino acids. CDR3 in amino acids: CASSVTELYEQYF.

The V call is TRBV12-3 or TRBV12-4, the J call TRBJ1-5. The length of the CDR3 is 16 residues. CDR3 residues: CASSPSRQGGNQPQHF.

The V and J genes are TRBV5-1 and TRBJ1-2. The germline V gene encodes CDR1 SGHRS and CDR2 YFSETQ. The length of the CDR3 is 12 residues. This CDR3 is CASKDGNYGYTF.